This TCR beta chain derives from a study of cytomegalovirus exposure and HLA in healthy donors (dated by TCRdb to 2016 to 2017). Regarding the research as a whole: According to a later analysis, one platform produced both the 110 or so validation repertoires and the 666 repertoires of the first cohort. The aim of the study was to test whether cataloging public T cell receptors could identify signatures of past pathogen exposure. Along with the roughly 670-subject first cohort, a separate validation cohort of over a hundred different subjects was used. To predict cytomegalovirus infection status, the study combined high-throughput TCR immunosequencing, statistical association of individual TCRs with disease status, and machine learning. Broad study findings and their caveats: Subsequent analysis determined that TCRs grouped into clusters in the first cohort also showed a tendency toward co-occurrence across the 90 to 150 validation repertoires, and approximately 93% of cluster scores exceeded 0. A few of the identified cytomegalovirus-associated TCR beta chains were confirmed in vitro to be specific for cytomegalovirus antigens. Most TCR sequences were seen in very few donors, while some public TCRs were found in many individuals. The authors suggested that the approach could potentially be extended to other disease states and immunological phenotypes. A later analysis had no HLA typing for the validation cohort, so co-occurrence there was scored across all 130 or so repertoires. The study gave a list of over 150 TCR beta chains associated with cytomegalovirus. The classifier was reported to diagnose cytomegalovirus status with high specificity and sensitivity in both the original and validation cohorts.

Separate from the approximately 730-subject first cohort, the validation cohort of over 90 subjects was the group to which the donors belonged. Library preparation employed the immunoSEQ multiplex PCR assay. The authors' pipeline ran thus. A statistical classification framework was built for diagnosing cytomegalovirus status from the catalog of TCR beta chain sequences. TCRdb obtained this table from immuneACCESS and retained in-frame rearrangements with V and J assigned. These tables miss some clones; where compared with another copy, unresolved V genes account for less than half of the shortfall, and the remainder is unexplained. The V and J calls and clone size come from that table; D and trimming were worked out from the DNA. The sample table holds under 250,000 clones, of which 80% to 95% were seen once. About 0.95% of the sample lies in the top ten. This clone came up a few times. Its antigen remains undetermined. It has no much larger one-base neighbor in the sample; base qualities were not kept.

The sequence was collected from a young woman in good health and CMV-seronegative. The sequenced sample was PBMCs.

The CDR3 is CASSLGGGAYEQYF. At the DNA level, the sequence is TGTGCCAGCAGCTTAGGTGGCGGGGCCTACGAGCAGTACTTC. The V and J genes are TRBV11-2 and TRBJ2-7, and possibly TRBD2, on 6 matching bases. The CDR3 runs 14 amino acids, cysteine and phenylalanine included. The sequence is cut down to CDR3 DNA, 42 bases in frame from base 1. Relative to germline, V is 1 base shorter and J is 2 bases shorter, with 9 bases between their ends. Via the germline V gene, CDR1 is SGHAT and CDR2 FQNNGV.